The rows below give T cell receptor beta chains drawn from one sample of a study of radiation and T cells in renal cell carcinoma. Clones were read by immunoSEQ multiplex PCR, and TCRdb kept only the in-frame ones, dropping some. Of 150,000 to 190,000 clones listed, approximately 90% are singletons. Material: blood, obtained from a patient whose treatment included radiotherapy and nephrectomy. The receptors originated from a woman in her fifties or sixties with renal cell carcinoma. The conserved cysteine and the conserved F or W are not part of the CDR3 here.

j_gene	v_gene	CDR3aa
TRBJ1-1	TRBV19	ASSIGPGPTEAF
TRBJ2-5	TRBV7-3	ASSFRAQETQY
TRBJ1-1	TRBV19	ASSVHRGLNTEAF
TRBJ1-5	TRBV6-5	ASREQGAFQPQH
TRBJ2-7	TRBV6-1	ASSDEGGGPYEQY
TRBJ1-3	TRBV11-2	ASSLGGTGNTIY
TRBJ2-7	TRBV19	ASTDRPGGSEY
TRBJ1-2	TRBV10-3	AISESAGAGYGYT
TRBJ2-1	TRBV5-4	ASSLVGGPSSYNEQF
TRBJ1-5	TRBV4-1	ASSQVAEPFNQPQH
TRBJ2-2	TRBV19	ASRPTGDTGELF
TRBJ1-2	TRBV7-2	ASSLNIGVTLA
TRBJ2-5	TRBV19	ASSINGQQETQY
TRBJ2-7	TRBV19	ASSPWTGRSYEQY
TRBJ1-1	TRBV19	ASSIGRKDQNTEAF
TRBJ2-3	TRBV6-1	ASSEIGGGSYTDTQY
TRBJ2-5	TRBV7-9	ASSTGPNQETQY
TRBJ2-5	TRBV2	ASKRGTSGVKETQY
TRBJ2-7	TRBV11-2	ASSLERAPNYEQY
TRBJ1-5	TRBV2	ASRTGVVGNQPQH
TRBJ1-2	TRBV28	ASSFSVAYGYT
TRBJ1-2	TRBV2	ASRGFYGYT
TRBJ1-4	TRBV29-1	SVESSATNEKLF
TRBJ2-2	TRBV6-5	ASSPRTVWTGELF
TRBJ2-1	TRBV7-8	ASSRTGGSYNEQF
TRBJ2-7	TRBV18	ASSRGQANEQY
TRBJ2-2	TRBV7-9	ASSTWTDTGELF
TRBJ1-2	TRBV6-5	ASSRTGVYGYT